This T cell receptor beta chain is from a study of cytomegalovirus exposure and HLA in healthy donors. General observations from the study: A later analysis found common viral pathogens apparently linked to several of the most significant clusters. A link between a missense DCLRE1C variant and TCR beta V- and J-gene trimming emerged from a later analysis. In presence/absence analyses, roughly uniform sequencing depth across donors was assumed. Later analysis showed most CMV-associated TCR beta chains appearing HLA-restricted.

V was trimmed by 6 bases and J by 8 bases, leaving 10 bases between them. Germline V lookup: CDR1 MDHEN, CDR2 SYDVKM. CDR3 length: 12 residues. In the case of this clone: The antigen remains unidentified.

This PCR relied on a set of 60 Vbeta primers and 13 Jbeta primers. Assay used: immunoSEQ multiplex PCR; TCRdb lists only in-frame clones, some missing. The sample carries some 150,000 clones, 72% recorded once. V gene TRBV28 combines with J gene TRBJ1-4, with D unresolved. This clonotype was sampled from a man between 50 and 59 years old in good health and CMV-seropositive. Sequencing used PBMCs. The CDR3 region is CASRPGGEKLFF. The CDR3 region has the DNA TGTGCCAGCAGACCTGGAGGGGAAAAACTGTTTTTT.